The rows below give T cell receptor beta chains drawn from one sample of a study of post-analysis software for immune sequencing data. TCRdb recomputed calls from the PCR reads with MiXCR, one row per CDR3 protein. The table shows about 770,000 distinct CDR3 sequences, with around 46% occurring only once. The sequenced material came from blood. The source of these receptors is a girl aged 5-17 years with multiple sclerosis. CDR3s include the opening cysteine and the closing phenylalanine or tryptophan. D genes are given only for firm matches. A clone size is listed for some rows: how often the clone was seen (once, few, many), or a class if it is expanded.

j_gene | v_gene | d_gene | abundance | CDR3aa | CDR3nt
TRBJ2-7 | TRBV18 | . | . | CASSPLLRFEQYF | TGTGCCAGCTCACCACTGCTACGCTTCGAGCAGTACTTC
TRBJ2-1 | TRBV29-1 | TRBD2 | many | CSVEGLAGGFEQFF | TGCAGCGTTGAGGGACTAGCGGGAGGATTTGAGCAGTTCTTC
TRBJ2-1 | TRBV29-1 | . | many | CSVERATYPSYNEQFF | TGCAGCGTTGAACGGGCAACCTATCCCTCCTACAATGAGCAGTTCTTC
TRBJ2-2 | TRBV6-5 | . | . | CASTLVGGNTGELFF | TGTGCCAGCACCCTAGTTGGGGGGAACACCGGGGAGCTGTTTTTT
TRBJ2-1 | TRBV2 | TRBD2 | . | CASVGLAGANTGEQFF | TGTGCCAGCGTGGGACTAGCGGGAGCAAATACGGGTGAGCAGTTCTTC
TRBJ2-1 | TRBV5-6 | . | . | CASSRRTGYNEQFF | TGTGCCAGCAGCCGGCGTACAGGGTACAATGAGCAGTTCTTC
TRBJ2-7 | TRBV29-1 | TRBD1 | few | CSVVGQTFEQYF | TGCAGCGTTGTGGGACAGACGTTCGAGCAGTACTTC
TRBJ1-4 | TRBV20-1 | . | . | CSARDSSRASEKLFF | TGCAGTGCTAGAGATAGTAGCAGGGCGAGTGAAAAACTGTTTTTT
TRBJ1-1 | TRBV3-1 | . | . | CASSQEGLRFTEAFF | TGTGCCAGCAGCCAAGAGGGGCTACGGTTCACTGAAGCTTTCTTT
TRBJ2-7 | TRBV2 | TRBD2 | . | CACTSGTDYEQYF | TGTGCCTGTACTAGCGGGACCGACTACGAGCAGTACTTC
TRBJ1-2 | TRBV3-1 | . | . | CASSQVLQANYGYTF | TGTGCCAGCAGCCAAGTCCTACAGGCTAACTATGGCTACACCTTC
TRBJ1-1 | TRBV5-8 | . | few | CASSFGGASEAFF | TGTGCCAGCAGCTTTGGGGGGGCCTCTGAAGCTTTCTTT
TRBJ2-5 | TRBV20-1 | . | . | CSAVKALFPYFEQYF | TGCAGTGCTGTAAAAGCGCTATTCCCTTACTTTGAGCAGTACTTC
TRBJ2-1 | TRBV4-3 | TRBD2 | few | CASSQDWTSGAVNQFF | TGCGCCAGCAGCCAAGATTGGACTAGCGGGGCCGTTAACCAGTTCTTC
TRBJ1-1 | TRBV5-6 | . | few | CASSFWGGNTEAFF | TGTGCCAGCAGCTTCTGGGGGGGGAACACTGAAGCTTTCTTT
TRBJ2-5 | TRBV10-2 | . | few | CASSAGPHQETQYF | TGCGCCAGCAGTGCGGGACCGCATCAAGAGACCCAGTACTTC
TRBJ2-5 | TRBV20-1 | TRBD2 | few | CSAPLAGEETQYF | TGCAGTGCTCCCCTAGCGGGGGAAGAGACCCAGTACTTC
TRBJ2-1 | TRBV4-2 | . | . | CASSRGGQGYNEQFF | TGTGCCAGCAGCCGCGGCGGGCAGGGTTACAATGAGCAGTTCTTC
TRBJ2-5 | TRBV20-1 | TRBD2 | . | CSARGEREAQETQYF | TGCAGTGCTAGGGGAGAGCGGGAGGCCCAAGAGACCCAGTACTTC